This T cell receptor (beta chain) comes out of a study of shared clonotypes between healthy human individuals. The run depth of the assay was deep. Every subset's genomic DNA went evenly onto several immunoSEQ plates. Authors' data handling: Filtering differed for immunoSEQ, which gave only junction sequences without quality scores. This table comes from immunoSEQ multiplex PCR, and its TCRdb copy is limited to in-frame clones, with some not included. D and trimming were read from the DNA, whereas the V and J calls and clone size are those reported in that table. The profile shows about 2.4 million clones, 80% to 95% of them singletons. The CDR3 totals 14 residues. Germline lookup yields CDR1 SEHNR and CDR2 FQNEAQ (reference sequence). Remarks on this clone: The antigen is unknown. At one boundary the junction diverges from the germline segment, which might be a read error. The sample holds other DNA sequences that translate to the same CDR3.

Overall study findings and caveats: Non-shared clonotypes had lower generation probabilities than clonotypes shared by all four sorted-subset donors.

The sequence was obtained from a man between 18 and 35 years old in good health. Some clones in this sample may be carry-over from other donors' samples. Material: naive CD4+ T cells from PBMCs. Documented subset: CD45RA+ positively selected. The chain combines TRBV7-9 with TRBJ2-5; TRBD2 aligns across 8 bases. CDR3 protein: CASSLAGHQETQYF. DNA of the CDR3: TGTGCCAGCAGCCTAGCGGGCCACCAAGAGACCCAGTACTTC.